The rows below give T cell receptor beta chains drawn from one sample of a study of blood T cell repertoires in COVID-19. Clones were read by immunoSEQ multiplex PCR, and TCRdb kept only the in-frame ones, dropping some. The table lists about 260,000 clones, 91% of them singletons. The sample taken for sequencing was peripheral blood. The receptors stem from a person aged 18-29 years with COVID-19, enrolled during active disease. Both conserved end residues are part of each CDR3. The order of the fields is J gene, V gene, D gene, CDR3 DNA, CDR3 protein. A D gene is named only where the DNA matches it firmly.

TRBJ1-2 TRBV11-2 NA TGTGCCAGCAGCTTCTTATCAGCGGGAGGCTACACCTTC CASSFLSAGGYTF
TRBJ1-2 TRBV19 TRBD1 TGTGCCAGTACCTCAGACGAGACAGGGTGGGTTAACTATGGCTACACCTTC CASTSDETGWVNYGYTF
TRBJ1-6 TRBV24-1 NA TGTGCCACCAGTGACGCTACAGGGTGGGGAGTTTCACCCCTCCACTTT CATSDATGWGVSPLHF
TRBJ1-1 TRBV9 TRBD1 TGTGCCAGCAACCCGACAGGGAGGCACACTGAAGCTTTCTTT CASNPTGRHTEAFF
TRBJ2-7 TRBV5-5 TRBD2 TGTGCCAGCAGCTTGAGGACTAGCGGGACTTCCTACGAGCAGTACTTC CASSLRTSGTSYEQYF
TRBJ1-2 TRBV29-1 NA TGCAGCGTTGAAGAAGGTGGGGCGGGGGGCTACACCTTC CSVEEGGAGGYTF
TRBJ2-1 TRBV29-1 TRBD2 TGCAGCGTGCCAACTAGCGGGATAGGCTATGAGCAGTTCTTC CSVPTSGIGYEQFF
TRBJ1-5 TRBV7-9 NA TGTGCCAGCAGCTTAGGCGACAATCAGCCCCAGCATTTT CASSLGDNQPQHF
TRBJ2-1 TRBV5-4 NA TGTGCCAGCAGCCTAAGGGGCGATGAGCAGTTCTTC CASSLRGDEQFF
TRBJ1-3 TRBV29-1 NA TGCAGCGTTGTGGGGCACCCGTCAGGTGGAAACACCATATATTTT CSVVGHPSGGNTIYF
TRBJ2-7 TRBV3-1/TRBV3-2 TRBD2 TGTGCCAGCAGCGACAACGCCCGACTAGCCCCGTACGAGCAGTACTTC CASSDNARLAPYEQYF
TRBJ1-1 TRBV7-9 TRBD1 TGTGCCAGCAGTTCCACAGGGGACGAAGCTTTCTTT CASSSTGDEAFF
TRBJ1-2 TRBV28 NA TGTGCCAGCAGCCCAGGGACCGCGGCGGGGTATGGCTACACCTTC CASSPGTAAGYGYTF
TRBJ2-3 TRBV3-1/TRBV3-2 TRBD1 TGTGCCAGCAGCCCTACCCAGGGGGCTGGAAATACGCAGTATTTT CASSPTQGAGNTQYF
TRBJ1-1 TRBV19 TRBD1 TGTGCCAGTTCAACAGGGGCGGTAGCTTTCTTT CASSTGAVAFF
TRBJ1-5 TRBV4-1 NA TGCGCCAGCAGCCATGGGCAGTATAGCAATCAGCCCCAGCATTTT CASSHGQYSNQPQHF
TRBJ2-7 TRBV5-1 TRBD2 TGCGCCAGCAGCTTGGGCGGACTAGCGTTAGACGAGCAGTACTTC CASSLGGLALDEQYF
TRBJ2-3 TRBV7-9 NA TGTGCCAGCTGGAAGAGGGCAGGGGCCAGCACAGATACGCAGTATTTT CASWKRAGASTDTQYF
TRBJ1-2 TRBV24-1 NA TGTGCCACCAGTACCCCAGGGTGGGGCTACACCTTC CATSTPGWGYTF